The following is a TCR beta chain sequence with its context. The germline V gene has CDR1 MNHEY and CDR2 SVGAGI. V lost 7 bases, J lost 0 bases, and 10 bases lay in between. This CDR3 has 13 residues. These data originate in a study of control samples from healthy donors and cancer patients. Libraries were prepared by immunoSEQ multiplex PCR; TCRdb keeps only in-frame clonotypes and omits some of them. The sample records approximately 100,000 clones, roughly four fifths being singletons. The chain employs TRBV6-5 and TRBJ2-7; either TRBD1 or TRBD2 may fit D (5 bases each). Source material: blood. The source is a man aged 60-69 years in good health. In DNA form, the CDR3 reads TGTGCCAGCAAACCGGGACCCTCCTACGAGCAGTACTTC. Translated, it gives CASKPGPSYEQYF.